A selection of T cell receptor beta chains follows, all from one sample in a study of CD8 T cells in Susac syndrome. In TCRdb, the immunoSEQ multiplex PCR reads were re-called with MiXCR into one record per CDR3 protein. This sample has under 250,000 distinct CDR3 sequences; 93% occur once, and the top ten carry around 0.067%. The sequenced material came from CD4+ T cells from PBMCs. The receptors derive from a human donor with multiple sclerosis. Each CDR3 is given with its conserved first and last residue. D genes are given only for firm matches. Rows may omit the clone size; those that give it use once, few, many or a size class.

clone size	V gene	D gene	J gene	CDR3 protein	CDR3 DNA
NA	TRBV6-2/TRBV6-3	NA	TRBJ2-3	CASSLDSERGTDTQYF	TGTGCCAGCAGTTTGGACTCGGAGCGGGGCACAGATACGCAGTATTTT
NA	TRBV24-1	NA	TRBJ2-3	CATSDYPRSGTDTQYF	TGTGCCACCAGTGATTACCCGAGAAGCGGCACAGATACGCAGTATTTT
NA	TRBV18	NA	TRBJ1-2	CASSPARASGGYTF	TGTGCCAGCTCACCGGCTCGGGCGTCGGGTGGCTACACCTTC
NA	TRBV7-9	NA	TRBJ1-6	CASSETGALNSPLHF	TGTGCCAGCAGCGAAACCGGGGCACTAAATTCACCCCTCCACTTT
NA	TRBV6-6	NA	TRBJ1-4	CASSYRSWEKLFF	TGTGCCAGCAGTTACCGGTCGTGGGAAAAACTGTTTTTT
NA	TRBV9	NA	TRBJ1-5	CASSAGGGWNQPQHF	TGTGCCAGCAGCGCGGGGGGGGGCTGGAATCAGCCCCAGCATTTT
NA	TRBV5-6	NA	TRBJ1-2	CASSFAGADYGYTF	TGTGCCAGCAGCTTTGCAGGGGCCGACTATGGCTACACCTTC
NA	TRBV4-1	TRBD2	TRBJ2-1	CASSQVAGGSNEQFF	TGCGCCAGCAGCCAAGTAGCGGGGGGCTCAAACGAGCAGTTCTTC
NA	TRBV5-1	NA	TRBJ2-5	CASSSSYETAVGETQYF	TGCGCCAGCAGCTCCTCGTACGAGACAGCGGTCGGAGAGACCCAGTACTTC
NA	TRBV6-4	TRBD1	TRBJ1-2	CASSPDRGRANYGYTF	TGTGCCAGCAGCCCCGACAGGGGACGGGCTAACTATGGCTACACCTTC
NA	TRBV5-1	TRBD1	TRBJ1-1	CASSAGQLFAEAFF	TGCGCCAGCAGCGCGGGACAGTTATTCGCTGAAGCTTTCTTT
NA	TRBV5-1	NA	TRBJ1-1	CASSSPWENTEAFF	TGCGCCAGCAGCTCGCCTTGGGAGAACACTGAAGCTTTCTTT
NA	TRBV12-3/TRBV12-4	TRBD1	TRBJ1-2	CASRPAGTGSYGYTF	TGTGCCAGCAGACCAGCCGGGACAGGGAGCTATGGCTACACCTTC
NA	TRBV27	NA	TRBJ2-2	CASRAHRNTGELFF	TGTGCCAGCAGGGCACACAGGAACACCGGGGAGCTGTTTTTT
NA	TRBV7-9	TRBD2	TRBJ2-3	CASGQTSGLTDTQYF	TGTGCCAGCGGACAAACTAGCGGTTTGACAGATACGCAGTATTTT
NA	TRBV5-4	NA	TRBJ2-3	CASSSAGTDTQYF	TGTGCCAGCAGCTCGGCGGGGACAGATACGCAGTATTTT
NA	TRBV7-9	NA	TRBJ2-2	CASTFMGGGELFF	TGTGCCAGCACCTTTATGGGTGGCGGGGAGCTGTTTTTT
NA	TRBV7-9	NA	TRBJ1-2	CASSLGTHYGYTF	TGTGCCAGCAGCTTAGGGACACACTATGGCTACACCTTC
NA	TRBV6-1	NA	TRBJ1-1	CASTARREGSGTEAFF	TGTGCCAGCACGGCGAGGAGGGAAGGGAGTGGGACTGAAGCTTTCTTT
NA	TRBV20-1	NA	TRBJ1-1	CSPQANTEVFF	TGCAGTCCCCAGGCGAACACTGAAGTTTTCTTT
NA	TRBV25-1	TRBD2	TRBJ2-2	CASGLAGATGELFF	TGTGCCAGCGGTCTAGCGGGAGCCACCGGGGAGCTGTTTTTT
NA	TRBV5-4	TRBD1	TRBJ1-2	CASSLAPGQGFNGYTF	TGTGCCAGCAGCTTGGCCCCGGGACAGGGTTTCAATGGCTACACCTTC
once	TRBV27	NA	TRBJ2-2	CASSFKEFRTAFTGELFF	TGTGCCAGCAGTTTCAAGGAATTCAGGACAGCCTTCACCGGGGAGCTGTTTTTT
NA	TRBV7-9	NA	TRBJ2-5	CASSEQRGKETQYF	TGTGCCAGCAGCGAGCAGAGAGGCAAGGAGACCCAGTACTTC
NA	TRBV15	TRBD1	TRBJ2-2	CATSRDRGQGYTGELFF	TGTGCCACCAGCAGAGATCGGGGACAGGGGTACACCGGGGAGCTGTTTTTT
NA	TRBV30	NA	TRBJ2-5	CAWSARETQYF	TGTGCCTGGAGTGCTCGAGAGACCCAGTACTTC
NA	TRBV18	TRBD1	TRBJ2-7	CASSPRTGTHEQYF	TGTGCCAGCTCCCCTCGGACAGGGACCCACGAGCAGTACTTC
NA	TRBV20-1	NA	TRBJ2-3	CSARSDLHSGPDTQYF	TGCAGTGCTAGATCGGACTTACATTCCGGGCCAGATACGCAGTATTTT
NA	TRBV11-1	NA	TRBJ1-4	CASSRGTPGGEKLFF	TGTGCCAGCAGCCGCGGGACCCCAGGTGGAGAAAAACTGTTTTTT
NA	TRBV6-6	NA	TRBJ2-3	CASSRRGAYTDTQYF	TGTGCCAGCAGTCGCAGGGGCGCCTACACAGATACGCAGTATTTT
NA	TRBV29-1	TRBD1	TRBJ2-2	CSVGTDRGTGELFF	TGCAGCGTTGGAACTGACAGGGGCACCGGGGAGCTGTTTTTT
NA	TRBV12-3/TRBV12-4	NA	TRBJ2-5	CASSFGTLSGETQYF	TGTGCCAGCAGTTTCGGGACACTCAGCGGAGAGACCCAGTACTTC
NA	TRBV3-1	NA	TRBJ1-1	CASSPLNQNTEAFF	TGTGCCAGCAGCCCCCTGAACCAGAACACTGAAGCTTTCTTT
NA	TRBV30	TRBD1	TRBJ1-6	CACTGGRNNSPLHF	TGTGCCTGCACAGGGGGTAGAAATAATTCACCCCTCCACTTT
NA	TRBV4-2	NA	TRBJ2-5	CASSQESGVETQYF	TGTGCCAGCAGCCAAGAGTCAGGGGTGGAGACCCAGTACTTC
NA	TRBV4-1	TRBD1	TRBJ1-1	CASSPDRVDTEAFF	TGCGCCAGCAGCCCAGACAGGGTCGACACTGAAGCTTTCTTT
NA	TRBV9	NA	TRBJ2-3	CASSVVSSTDTQYF	TGTGCCAGCAGCGTCGTTAGCTCGACAGATACGCAGTATTTT
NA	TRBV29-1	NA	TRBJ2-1	CSAGAQDNEQFF	TGCAGCGCCGGGGCCCAAGACAATGAGCAGTTCTTC
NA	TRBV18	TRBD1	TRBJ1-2	CASSPVQGYGYTF	TGTGCCAGCTCACCAGTACAGGGGTATGGCTACACCTTC
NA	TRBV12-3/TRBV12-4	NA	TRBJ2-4	CASNRTPGNIQYF	TGTGCCAGCAACCGGACGCCCGGAAACATTCAGTACTTC
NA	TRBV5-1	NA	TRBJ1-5	CASSLGGSGGQPQHF	TGCGCCAGCAGCTTAGGGGGGTCGGGCGGGCAGCCCCAGCATTTT
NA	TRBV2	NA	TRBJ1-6	CASSDESNSPLHF	TGTGCCAGCAGTGACGAGTCAAATTCACCCCTCCACTTT
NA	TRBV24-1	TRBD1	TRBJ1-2	CATSDSRTGGARGYTF	TGTGCCACCAGTGATTCTCGGACAGGGGGCGCGAGAGGCTACACCTTC
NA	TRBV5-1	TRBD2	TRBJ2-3	CASSLGPTSGRAQDTQYF	TGCGCCAGCAGCTTGGGTCCGACTAGCGGGAGGGCCCAAGATACGCAGTATTTT
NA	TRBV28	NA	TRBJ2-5	CASSLRDVGTQYF	TGTGCCAGCAGTTTAAGGGACGTCGGGACCCAGTACTTC
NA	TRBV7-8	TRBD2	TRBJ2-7	CASSLAGQRLAGAPYEQYF	TGTGCCAGCAGCTTAGCGGGACAGAGACTAGCGGGGGCCCCCTACGAGCAGTACTTC
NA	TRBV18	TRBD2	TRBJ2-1	CASSPDAGGEQFF	TGTGCCAGCTCACCGGACGCGGGGGGTGAGCAGTTCTTC
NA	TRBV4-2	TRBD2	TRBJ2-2	CASSQDWGTSGLHGELFF	TGTGCCAGCAGCCAAGATTGGGGGACTAGCGGGCTCCACGGGGAGCTGTTTTTT
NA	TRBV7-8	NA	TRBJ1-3	CASSPSWMAGNTIYF	TGTGCCAGCAGCCCATCCTGGATGGCAGGAAACACCATATATTTT
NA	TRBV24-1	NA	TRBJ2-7	CAELRTMTYEQYF	TGTGCGGAGCTCAGGACGATGACCTACGAGCAGTACTTC
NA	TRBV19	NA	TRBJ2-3	CASNRDPTDTQYF	TGTGCCAGCAACCGGGACCCCACAGATACGCAGTATTTT